Presented here are 18 T cell receptor beta chains from one specimen sequenced in a study of blood T cell repertoires in COVID-19. TCRdb's copy holds only in-frame clones and misses some; the assay was immunoSEQ multiplex PCR. The table records tens of thousands of clones, over 75% of them present only once. Material: peripheral blood. These receptors were taken from a woman aged 55-69 years with active COVID-19.

The CDR3 nucleotides are TGTGCCAGCAGTGGTGGGACTGTGAACACTGAAGCTTTCTTT. Amino acids: CASSGGTVNTEAFF. V and J are TRBV9 and TRBJ1-1, with D possibly TRBD1 on 5 matching bases. The V and J ends lost 5 bases and 0 bases respectively, with 11 bases between them. CDR1 is SGDLS and CDR2 is YYNGEE in the germline V gene. The CDR3 is made up of 14 amino acids.

The chain uses TRBV19 and TRBJ2-2, with 10 bases fitting TRBD2. J was trimmed by 4 bases and V by 6 bases; bases with no gene match: 5. Per the germline V gene, CDR1 is LNHDA and CDR2 is SQIVND (reference sequence). This CDR3 contains 15 residues. This CDR3 reads CASRKGLATTGELFF. In DNA, the CDR3 is TGTGCCAGTAGAAAGGGACTAGCGACCACCGGGGAGCTGTTTTTT.

This clone was picked up one time. The CDR3 is CASNLAGTDNSPLHF. CDR3 in DNA: TGTGCCAGCAATCTGGCTGGTACCGATAATTCACCCCTCCACTTT. The rearrangement uses TRBV2 and TRBJ1-6; D call uncertain. CDR3 size: 15 residues. Germline CDR1 and CDR2: SNHLY and FYNNEI. Trimming took off 7 bases at V and 5 bases at J, with 15 bases between the two ends.

The chain carries TRBV5-1 and TRBJ1-3; no reliable D call. Trimming stripped 0 bases from V and 0 bases from J, with 7 bases between. Germline V lookup: CDR1 SGHRS, CDR2 YFSETQ. The CDR3 covers 15 residues. CDR3 in amino acids: CASSLAQNSGNTIYF. CDR3 DNA: TGCGCCAGCAGCTTGGCCCAGAACTCTGGAAACACCATATATTTT.

This clone showed up just once. This chain connects TRBV3-1 (or the pseudogene TRBV3-2) to TRBJ2-2, with D perhaps TRBD2 (6 bases). V dropped 4 bases and J dropped 3 bases, with 12 bases sitting between them. The CDR3 is 15 residues long. Germline assignment: CDR1 LGHDT and CDR2 YNNKEL (reference sequence). The DNA of the CDR3 is TGTGCCAGCAGCCCCGGGTCGGGGGACACCGGGGAGCTGTTTTTT. Its protein is CASSPGSGDTGELFF.

The rearrangement links TRBV7-2 to TRBJ1-2, with D maybe TRBD1 (5 bases). Between the trimmed V and J ends, which lost 5 bases and 5 bases, there was a span of 18 bases. From germline, CDR1 is SGHTA and CDR2 FQGNSA. This CDR3 contains 15 residues. CDR3 amino acids: CASSPGAGRAYGYTF. As DNA, the CDR3 is TGTGCCAGCAGCCCTGGGGCCGGCCGAGCTTATGGCTACACCTTC.

J is TRBJ1-4 and V is TRBV2; D ambiguous. CDR1 and CDR2 (germline): SNHLY, FYNNEI. There are 13 residues in the CDR3. V dropped 6 bases and J dropped 5 bases, with 10 bases sitting between them. The CDR3 sequence is CASRGVGNEKLFF. In DNA form, the CDR3 reads TGTGCCAGCAGGGGAGTCGGGAATGAAAAACTGTTTTTT.

The chain joins TRBV10-2 to TRBJ1-2; 12 positions agree with TRBD1. Germline V gives CDR1 WSHSY, CDR2 SAAADI. J gave up 8 bases and V 2 bases, and 6 bases lay outside the gene matches. This CDR3 region has 15 residues. The CDR3 bases are TGCGCCAGCAGTGAGCCGGGACAGGGGGCTAGGGGCTACACCTTC. The encoded protein is CASSEPGQGARGYTF.

The V and J genes are TRBV11-3 and TRBJ2-1; the D is unclear. Germline loops: CDR1 SGHNT, CDR2 YENEEA. This CDR3 is 15 amino acids long. V was trimmed by 4 bases and J by 7 bases, leaving 17 bases between them. CDR3 residues: CASSSIQSGTNEQFF. In nucleotides, the CDR3 is TGTGCCAGCAGCTCAATCCAGTCTGGTACAAATGAGCAGTTCTTC.

The chain has TRBV21-1 and TRBJ2-3; the DNA was not compared with TRBD2, the D call given in the table. TRBV21-1 counts as a pseudogene. This CDR3 has 14 amino acids. CDR3 residues: CASSTRGATDTQYF. As DNA, the CDR3 is TGTGCCAGCAGCACACGGGGGGCTACAGATACGCAGTATTTT.

The gene calls are TRBV11-2 and TRBJ2-1; 7 bases agree with TRBD1. V shed 1 base, J shed 9 bases, and the junction held 9 bases outside the gene matches. From germline, CDR1 is SGHAT and CDR2 FQNNGV. The CDR3 runs 15 residues. The chain's CDR3 is CASSLAGQAFSEQFF. The CDR3 coding sequence is TGTGCCAGCAGCTTAGCCGGACAGGCTTTCAGTGAGCAGTTCTTC.

This rearrangement joins TRBV2 to TRBJ1-2; 10 nucleotides line up with TRBD1. With 5 bases clipped from V and 8 bases from J, the junction kept 8 bases outside the gene matches. The CDR3 is 14 residues long. Germline-derived CDR1 and CDR2 are SNHLY and FYNNEI. For the CDR3, the DNA is TGTGCCAGCAGTCCGGGACAGGGGTTGTTCGGCTACACCTTC. This sequence encodes CASSPGQGLFGYTF.

The chain has TRBV6-5 and TRBJ2-3, with TRBD2 as a possible D gene (7 bases). The CDR3 spans 15 residues. Germline-derived CDR1 and CDR2 are MNHEY and SVGAGI. V was cut by 2 bases and J by 1 base, with 10 bases left in between. The chain's CDR3 is CASSYKGGGTDTQYF. The CDR3 DNA reads as TGTGCCAGCAGTTACAAGGGGGGGGGCACAGATACGCAGTATTTT.

This clone showed up just once. The V call is TRBV6-5, the J call TRBJ1-1, with 8 bases matching TRBD1. V gave up 6 bases and J gave up 4 bases; unmatched junction bases: 4. Germline V gene data show CDR1 as MNHEY and CDR2 as SVGAGI. The CDR3 loop spans 13 amino acids. The CDR3 loop reads CASRDRVITEAFF. CDR3 DNA: TGTGCCAGCAGGGACAGGGTAATCACTGAAGCTTTCTTT.

The chain carries TRBV11-2 and TRBJ2-7; D unresolved. V was clipped by 7 bases and J by 3 bases, with 13 bases between them. CDR3 length equals 13 residues. Germline assignment: CDR1 SGHAT and CDR2 FQNNGV. CDR3 amino acids: CASTRGMYYEQYF. In DNA, the CDR3 is TGTGCCAGCACCCGAGGCATGTACTACGAGCAGTACTTC.

CDR3 DNA sequence: TGCGCCAGCAGCTTAACCGGGACAAATTACGAGCAGTACTTC. Its protein is CASSLTGTNYEQYF. The J gene is TRBJ2-7, the V gene TRBV5-1; the D gene is possibly TRBD1 (6 bases). There are 14 residues in the CDR3. The V and J ends lost 2 bases and 4 bases respectively, with 13 bases between them. CDR1 and CDR2 from the germline V gene are SGHRS and YFSETQ.

This CDR3 reads CASSFGGYEQYF. CDR3 nucleotide sequence: TGTGCCAGCAGTTTTGGAGGCTACGAGCAGTACTTC. V gene TRBV27 combines with J gene TRBJ2-7; tentatively, D is TRBD2 (5 bases). The CDR3 runs to 12 residues. Trimming shortened V by 3 bases and J by 3 bases, and 6 bases separated the two germline ends. Germline V gives CDR1 MNHEY, CDR2 SMNVEV (reference sequence).

This chain uses TRBV4-1 with TRBJ2-2; no reliable D call. Germline-derived CDR1 and CDR2 are MGHRA and YSYEKL. Between the trimmed V and J ends, which lost 0 bases and 8 bases, there was a span of 7 bases. CDR3 size: 13 residues. The CDR3 here is CASSQDPRGELFF. CDR3 bases: TGCGCCAGCAGCCAAGATCCCAGGGGGGAGCTGTTTTTT.